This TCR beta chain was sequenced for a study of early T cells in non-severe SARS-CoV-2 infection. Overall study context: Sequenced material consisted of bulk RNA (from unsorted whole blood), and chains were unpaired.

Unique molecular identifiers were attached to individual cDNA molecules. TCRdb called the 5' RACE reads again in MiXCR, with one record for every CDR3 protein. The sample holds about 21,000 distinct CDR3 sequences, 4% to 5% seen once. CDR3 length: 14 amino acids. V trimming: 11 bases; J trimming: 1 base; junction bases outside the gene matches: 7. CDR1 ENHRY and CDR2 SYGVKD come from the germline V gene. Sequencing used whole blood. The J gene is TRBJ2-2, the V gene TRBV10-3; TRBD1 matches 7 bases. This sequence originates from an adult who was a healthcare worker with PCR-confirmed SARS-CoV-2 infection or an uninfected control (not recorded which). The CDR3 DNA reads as TGTGCCGTCACAGGGGCCGAGAACACCGGGGAGCTGTTTTTT. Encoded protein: CAVTGAENTGELFF.